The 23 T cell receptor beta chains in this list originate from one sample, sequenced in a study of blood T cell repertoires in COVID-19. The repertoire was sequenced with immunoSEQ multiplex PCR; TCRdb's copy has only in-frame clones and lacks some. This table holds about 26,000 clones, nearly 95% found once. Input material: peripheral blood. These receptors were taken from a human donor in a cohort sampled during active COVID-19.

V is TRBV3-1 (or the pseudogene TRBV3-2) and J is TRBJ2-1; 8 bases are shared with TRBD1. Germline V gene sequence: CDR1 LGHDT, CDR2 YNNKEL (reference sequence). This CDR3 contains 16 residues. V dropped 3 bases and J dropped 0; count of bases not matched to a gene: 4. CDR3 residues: CASSQGQASSYNEQFF. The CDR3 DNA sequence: TGTGCCAGCAGCCAGGGACAGGCGAGCTCCTACAATGAGCAGTTCTTC.

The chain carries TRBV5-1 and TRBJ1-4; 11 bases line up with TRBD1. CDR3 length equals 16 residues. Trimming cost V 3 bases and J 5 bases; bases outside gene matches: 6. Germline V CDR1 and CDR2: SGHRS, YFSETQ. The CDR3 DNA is TGCGCCAGCAGCTGGGGACAGGGGGGACAGAATGAAAAACTGTTTTTT. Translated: CASSWGQGGQNEKLFF.

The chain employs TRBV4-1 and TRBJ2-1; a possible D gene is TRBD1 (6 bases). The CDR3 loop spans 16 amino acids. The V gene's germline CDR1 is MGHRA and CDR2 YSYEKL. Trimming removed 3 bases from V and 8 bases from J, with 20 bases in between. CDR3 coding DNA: TGCGCCAGCAGCCATCAGGAGTTAAGGGGGTTGTATGAGCAGTTCTTC. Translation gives CASSHQELRGLYEQFF.

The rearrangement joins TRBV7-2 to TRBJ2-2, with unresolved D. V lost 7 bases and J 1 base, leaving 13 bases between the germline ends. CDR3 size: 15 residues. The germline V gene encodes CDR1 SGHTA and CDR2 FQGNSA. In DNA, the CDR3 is TGTGCCAGCATAGGTAGCCCATTGAACACCGGGGAGCTGTTTTTT. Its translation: CASIGSPLNTGELFF.

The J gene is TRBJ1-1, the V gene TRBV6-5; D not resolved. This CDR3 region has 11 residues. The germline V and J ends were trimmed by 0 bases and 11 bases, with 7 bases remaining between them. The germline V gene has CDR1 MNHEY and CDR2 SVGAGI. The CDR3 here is CASSYSNSAFF. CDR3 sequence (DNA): TGTGCCAGCAGTTACTCGAACTCGGCTTTCTTT.

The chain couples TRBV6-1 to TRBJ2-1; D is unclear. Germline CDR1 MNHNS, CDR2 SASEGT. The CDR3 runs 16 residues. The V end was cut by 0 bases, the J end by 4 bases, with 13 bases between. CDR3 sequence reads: CASSEAVVSEYNEQFF. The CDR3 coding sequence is TGTGCCAGCAGTGAAGCGGTGGTCTCTGAGTACAATGAGCAGTTCTTC.

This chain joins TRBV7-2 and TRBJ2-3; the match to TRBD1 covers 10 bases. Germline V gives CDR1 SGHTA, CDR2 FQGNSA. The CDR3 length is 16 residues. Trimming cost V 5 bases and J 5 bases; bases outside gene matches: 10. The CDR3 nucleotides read TGTGCCAGCAGCCACGGGCGGACAGGGGGTCGAGATACGCAGTATTTT. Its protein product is CASSHGRTGGRDTQYF.

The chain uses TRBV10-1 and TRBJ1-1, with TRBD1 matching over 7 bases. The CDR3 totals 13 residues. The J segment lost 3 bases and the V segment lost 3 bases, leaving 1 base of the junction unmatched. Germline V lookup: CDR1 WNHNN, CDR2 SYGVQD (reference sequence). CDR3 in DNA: TGCGCCAGCAGTGAAGACAGGGACACTGAAGCTTTCTTT. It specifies CASSEDRDTEAFF.

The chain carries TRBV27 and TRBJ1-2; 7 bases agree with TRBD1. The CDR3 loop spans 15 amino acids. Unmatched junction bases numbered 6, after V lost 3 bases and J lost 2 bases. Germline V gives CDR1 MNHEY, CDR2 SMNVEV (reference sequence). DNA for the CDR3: TGTGCCAGCAGTTTGGGGACAGCTTACAACTATGGCTACACCTTC. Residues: CASSLGTAYNYGYTF.

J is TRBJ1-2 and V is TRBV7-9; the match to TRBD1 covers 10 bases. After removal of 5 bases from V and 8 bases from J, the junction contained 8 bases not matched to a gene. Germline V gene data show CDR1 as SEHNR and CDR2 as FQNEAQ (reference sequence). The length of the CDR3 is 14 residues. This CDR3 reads CASSLTGTGEGYTF. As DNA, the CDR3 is TGTGCCAGCAGCCTCACCGGGACAGGGGAGGGCTACACCTTC.

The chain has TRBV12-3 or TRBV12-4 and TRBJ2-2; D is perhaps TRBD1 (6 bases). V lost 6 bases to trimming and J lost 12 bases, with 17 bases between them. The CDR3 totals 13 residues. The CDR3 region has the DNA TGTGCCAGCAGGCCCGGTGGACAGAATAAGCTGTTTTTT. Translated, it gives CASRPGGQNKLFF.

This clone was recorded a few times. In DNA, the CDR3 is TGTGCCTGGAGTGTAGGACAGGGCTCGTGGCAGCCCCAGCATTTT. This codes for CAWSVGQGSWQPQHF. The gene calls are TRBV30 and TRBJ1-5; the match to TRBD1 covers 8 bases. The CDR3 is 15 residues long. The V segment lost 0 bases and the J segment 7 bases; nucleotides outside the gene matches: 8. Germline V gene data show CDR1 as GTSNPN and CDR2 as SVGIG (reference sequence). Filled out from reference TRBV30 and TRBJ1-5, the complete variable domain reads SQTIHQWPATLVQPVGSPLSLECTVEGTSNPNLYWYRQAAGRGLQLLFYSVGIGQISSEVPQNLSASRPQDRQFILSSKKLLLSDSGFYLCAWSVGQGSWQPQHFGDGTRLSIL.

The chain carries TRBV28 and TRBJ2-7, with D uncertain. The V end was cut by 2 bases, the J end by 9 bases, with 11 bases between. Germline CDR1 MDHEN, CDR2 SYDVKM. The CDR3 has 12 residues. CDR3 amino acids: CASSLTVFGQYF. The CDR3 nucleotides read TGTGCCAGCAGTTTAACGGTTTTCGGGCAGTACTTC. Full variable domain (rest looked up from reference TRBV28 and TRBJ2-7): DVKVTQSSRYLVKRTGEKVFLECVQDMDHENMFWYRQDPGLGLRLIYFSYDVKMKEKGDIPEGYSVSREKKERFSLILESASTNQTSMYLCASSLTVFGQYFGPGTRLTVT.

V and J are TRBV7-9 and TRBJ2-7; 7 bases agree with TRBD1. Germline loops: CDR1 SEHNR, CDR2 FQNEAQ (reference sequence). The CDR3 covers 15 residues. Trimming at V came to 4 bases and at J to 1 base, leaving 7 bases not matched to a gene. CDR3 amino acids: CASSSITGQSYEQYF. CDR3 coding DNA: TGTGCCAGCAGCTCTATCACGGGACAGTCCTACGAGCAGTACTTC. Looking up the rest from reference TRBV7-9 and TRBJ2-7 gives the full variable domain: DTGVSQNPRHKITKRGQNVTFRCDPISEHNRLYWYRQTLGQGPEFLTYFQNEAQLEKSRLLSDRFSAERPKGSFSTLEIQRTEQGDSAMYLCASSSITGQSYEQYFGPGTRLTVT.

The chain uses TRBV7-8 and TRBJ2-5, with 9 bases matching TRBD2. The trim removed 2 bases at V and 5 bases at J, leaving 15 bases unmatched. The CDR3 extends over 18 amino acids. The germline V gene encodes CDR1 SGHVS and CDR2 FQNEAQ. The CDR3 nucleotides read TGTGCCAGCAGCTTAAAGGCGGGAGGGCCGAGTGTTTTGGAGACCCAGTACTTC. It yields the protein CASSLKAGGPSVLETQYF.

CDR3 residues: CASSQERDGTDTQYF. Here the CDR3 DNA reads TGCGCCAGCAGCCAAGAGCGGGATGGAACAGATACGCAGTATTTT. The V and J genes are TRBV4-1 and TRBJ2-3, with a possible D match to TRBD2 (6 bases). The CDR3 loop spans 15 amino acids. Trimming left V 0 bases short and J 3 bases short, with 10 bases between. CDR1 and CDR2 (germline): MGHRA, YSYEKL.

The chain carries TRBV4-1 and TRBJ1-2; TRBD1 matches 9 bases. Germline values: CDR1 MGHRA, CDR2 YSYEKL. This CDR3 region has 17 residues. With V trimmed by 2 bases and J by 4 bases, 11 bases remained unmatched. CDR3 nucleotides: TGCGCCAGCAGCCAAACCCTCCGGACAGGGGACTTCTATGGCTACACCTTC. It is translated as CASSQTLRTGDFYGYTF.

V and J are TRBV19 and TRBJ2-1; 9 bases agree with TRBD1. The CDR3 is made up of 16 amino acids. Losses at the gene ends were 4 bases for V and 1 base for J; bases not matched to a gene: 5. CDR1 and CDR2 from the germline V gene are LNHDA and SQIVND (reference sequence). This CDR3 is CASSSPGTGSYNEQFF. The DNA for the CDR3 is TGTGCCAGTAGTAGCCCAGGGACAGGGTCCTACAATGAGCAGTTCTTC. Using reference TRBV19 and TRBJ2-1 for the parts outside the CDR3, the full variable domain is DGGITQSPKYLFRKEGQNVTLSCEQNLNHDAMYWYRQDPGQGLRLIYYSQIVNDFQKGDIAEGYSVSREKKESFPLTVTSAQKNPTAFYLCASSSPGTGSYNEQFFGPGTRLTVL.

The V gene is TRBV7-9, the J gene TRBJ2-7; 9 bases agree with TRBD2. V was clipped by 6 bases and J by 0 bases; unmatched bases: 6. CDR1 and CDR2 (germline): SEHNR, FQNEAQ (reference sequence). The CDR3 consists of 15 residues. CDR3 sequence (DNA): TGTGCCAGCAGTCCAAGCGGGGGGAGCTCCTACGAGCAGTACTTC. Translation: CASSPSGGSSYEQYF.

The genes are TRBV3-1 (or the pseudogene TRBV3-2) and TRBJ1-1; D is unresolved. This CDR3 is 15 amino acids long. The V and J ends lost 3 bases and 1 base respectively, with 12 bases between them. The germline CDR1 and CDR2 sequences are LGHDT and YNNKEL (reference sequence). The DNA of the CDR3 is TGTGCCAGCAGCCACCGTGGGAGCGGGAACACTGAAGCTTTCTTT. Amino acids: CASSHRGSGNTEAFF.

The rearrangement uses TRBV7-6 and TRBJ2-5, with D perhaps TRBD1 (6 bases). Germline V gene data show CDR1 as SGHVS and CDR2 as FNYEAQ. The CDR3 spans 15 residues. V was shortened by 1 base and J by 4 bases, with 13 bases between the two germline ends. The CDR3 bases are TGTGCCAGCAGCTTAGGGCTACAGGGTCGAGAGACCCAGTACTTC. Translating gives CASSLGLQGRETQYF.

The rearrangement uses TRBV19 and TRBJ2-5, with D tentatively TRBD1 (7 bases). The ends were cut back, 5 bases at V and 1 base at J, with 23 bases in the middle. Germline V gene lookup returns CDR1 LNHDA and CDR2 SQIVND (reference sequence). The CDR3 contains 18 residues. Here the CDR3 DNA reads TGTGCCAGTAGTGGGACAGCCTCGGGACTGGGACTCCAAGAGACCCAGTACTTC. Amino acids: CASSGTASGLGLQETQYF.

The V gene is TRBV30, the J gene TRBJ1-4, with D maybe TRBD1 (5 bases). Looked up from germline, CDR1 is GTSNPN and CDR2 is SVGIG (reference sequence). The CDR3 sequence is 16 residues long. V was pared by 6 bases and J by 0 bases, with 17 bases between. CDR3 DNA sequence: TGTGCCTGCACCGACAGCATTTTTGCAACTAATGAAAAACTGTTTTTT. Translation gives CACTDSIFATNEKLFF.